Given below is one TCR beta chain in context. Its antigen remains unidentified. At one end, the junction sequence differs from germline, possibly due to a read error. This specimen's time point label, per the study, means: baseline, week 1 (first vaccination visit). The meaning of the sample's treatment or condition label: pre-vaccination baseline after standard-of-care therapy. Newly diagnosed WHO grade 3 or 4 IDH1-mutant astrocytomas showing loss of nuclear ATRX were present in the donors. The samples were drawn from NOA16, a multicentre, single-arm, open-label phase I trial in Germany that tested a mutant IDH1 peptide vaccine in humans for the first time. Visit V03 blood draws served as the baseline sample for immunogenicity testing. Genomic DNA for TCRB sequencing was isolated from EDTA blood with the DNeasy Blood and Tissue Kit. Library preparation was by the immunoSEQ multiplex PCR assay. Rearranged TCR beta chain sequences were amplified using the hsTCRB Kit according to the manufacturer's protocol. Sequencing of TCRB libraries was carried out on an Illumina MiSeq. As for how the authors treated the data: The kit vendor's proprietary platform handled demultiplexing, trimming and gene mapping. The table was pulled from immuneACCESS by TCRdb, which kept in-frame rearrangements only. Such tables lose some clones; where checked, under half of the loss comes from unresolved V genes, and the rest has no known cause. Clone size and V and J calls were adopted from that table, with D and trimming inferred from the DNA. The sample yields tens of thousands of clones; 70% to 90% were counted once. Roughly 19% of the sample is in the top ten clones.

The sample belongs to a study of a mutant IDH1 vaccine in newly diagnosed glioma (TCRdb year 2021). In the study overall: Of the roughly 32 treated patients, about 62% were male and approximately 40% were female, and a mean age of approximately 40 years was recorded. Before enrollment, patients had received standard therapy of radiotherapy alone, temozolomide alone, or radiochemotherapy with temozolomide; most received the combination. Six visits were used for peripheral blood collection: V03 (baseline), V05, V07, V10, V12 and V13. For exploratory analyses, longitudinal TCRB deep sequencing was carried out in some 25 treated patients wherever samples were available.

Results the study describes overall, beyond this receptor: Across multiple MHC alleles, vaccine-induced immune responses were seen in around 93% of patients. No apparent relationship was observed between pseudoprogression and alterations in the top peripheral T cell clonotypes detected by TCRB sequencing. Availability determined which PBMC samples were chosen for TCRB deep sequencing. The authors stated that sample limitations prevented analyses of patient blood samples from being reproduced.

Sample: PBMCs, taken from a glioma patient treated with radiotherapy, temozolomide or both. The clonotype originates from a man between 18 and 29 years old with glioma.

The nucleotide sequence reads as follows: TGTGCCAGCAGCTTAGCGTTGCGGGGAAACAGGCTCTTC. Protein translation: CASSLALRGNRLF. This chain is built from TRBV7-9 and TRBJ2-1; the best D guess is TRBD2, with 6 bases matching. Reading the germline V gene (reference sequence) gives CDR1 SEHNR and CDR2 FQNEAQ. Spanning cysteine to phenylalanine, the CDR3 consists of 13 amino acids. The retained sequence is limited to the CDR3, 39 bases, with the frame set at the first base.